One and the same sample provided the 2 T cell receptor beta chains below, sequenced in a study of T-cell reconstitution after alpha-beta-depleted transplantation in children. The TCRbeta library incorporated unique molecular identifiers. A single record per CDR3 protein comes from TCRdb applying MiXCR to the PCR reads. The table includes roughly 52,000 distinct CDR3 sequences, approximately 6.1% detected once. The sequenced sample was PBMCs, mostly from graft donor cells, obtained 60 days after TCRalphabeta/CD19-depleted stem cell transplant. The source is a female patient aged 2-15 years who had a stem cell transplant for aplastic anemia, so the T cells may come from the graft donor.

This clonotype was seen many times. CDR3 nucleotides: TGCGCCAGCAGACGGGACTTAGGGTACAATGAGCAGTTCTTC. Translated, it gives CASRRDLGYNEQFF. The chain couples TRBV5-1 to TRBJ2-1; possibly TRBD2 for D (6 bases). Germline V gene lookup returns CDR1 SGHRS and CDR2 YFSETQ. Trimming cost V 5 bases and J 4 bases, with 13 bases left between them. CDR3 size: 14 residues.

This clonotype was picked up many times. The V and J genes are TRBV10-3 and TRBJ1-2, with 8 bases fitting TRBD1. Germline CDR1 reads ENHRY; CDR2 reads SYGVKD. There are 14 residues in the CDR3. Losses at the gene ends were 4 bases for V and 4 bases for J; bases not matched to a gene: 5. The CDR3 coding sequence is TGTGCCATCAGTGCCCGGGACAGGTCCTATGGCTACACCTTC. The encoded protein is CAISARDRSYGYTF.